The 30 T cell receptor beta chains listed next were all sequenced from one sample in a study of blood T cell repertoires in COVID-19. Generated by immunoSEQ multiplex PCR, the TCRdb table keeps only in-frame clones and is missing some. The data hold 250,000 to 300,000 clones, with roughly 86% observed a single time. The specimen was PBMCs or T cells enriched from blood (not recorded which). The source is a young woman who had recovered from COVID-19.

The rearrangement uses TRBV7-9 and TRBJ1-3; TRBD1 might be the D (6 bases). Germline V gene lookup returns CDR1 SEHNR and CDR2 FQNEAQ (reference sequence). The CDR3 is 12 amino acids. V gave up 3 bases and J gave up 15 bases, with 15 bases separating them. This CDR3 reads CASSFVGTPAYF. For the CDR3, the DNA is TGTGCCAGCAGCTTTGTAGGGACACCCGCATATTTT.

The table lists this clone with a count of one. The V and J genes are TRBV6-5 and TRBJ1-6, with D perhaps TRBD1 (6 bases). The germline CDR1 and CDR2 sequences are MNHEY and SVGAGI. Trimming stripped 6 bases from V and 5 bases from J, with 11 bases between. This CDR3 region has 14 residues. The CDR3 reads CASRFGQHNSPLHF. CDR3 bases: TGTGCCAGCAGGTTTGGACAGCATAATTCACCCCTCCACTTT.

The chain links TRBV28 to TRBJ2-7, with unresolved D. Germline V gene lookup returns CDR1 MDHEN and CDR2 SYDVKM. Trimming cost V 3 bases and J 3 bases, with 6 bases left between them. The CDR3 spans 12 residues. The CDR3 loop reads CASSFADYEQYF. The DNA for the CDR3 is TGTGCCAGCAGTTTCGCAGACTACGAGCAGTACTTC.

The chain has TRBV4-3 and TRBJ1-2; TRBD1 is a possible D gene (6 bases). Trimming took off 3 bases at V and 6 bases at J, with 23 bases between the two ends. CDR1 LGHNA and CDR2 YSLEER come from the germline V gene. The CDR3 length is 17 residues. The CDR3 DNA follows: TGCGCCAGCAGCCAGGACCCTTGGGACACCCGAAAGGATGGCTACACCTTC. This codes for CASSQDPWDTRKDGYTF.

The chain uses TRBV14 and TRBJ1-3; 8 bases map to TRBD1. This CDR3 has 20 residues. Trimming removed 5 bases from V and 2 bases from J; junction bases left unmatched: 20. Germline values: CDR1 SGHDN, CDR2 FVKESK. CDR3 sequence: CASSAHPGGWGLATGNTIYF. The CDR3 DNA sequence: TGTGCCAGCAGCGCGCACCCAGGGGGCTGGGGTTTGGCAACTGGAAACACCATATATTTT. Full variable domain (remainder filled in from reference TRBV14 and TRBJ1-3): EAGVTQFPSHSVIEKGQTVTLRCDPISGHDNLYWYRRVMGKEIKFLLHFVKESKQDESGMPNNRFLAERTGGTYSTLKVQPAELEDSGVYFCASSAHPGGWGLATGNTIYFGEGSWLTVV.

The genes are TRBV9 and TRBJ2-1; 9 positions match TRBD2. After removal of 3 bases from V and 2 bases from J, the junction contained 0 bases not matched to a gene. Germline V lookup: CDR1 SGDLS, CDR2 YYNGEE. The CDR3 is made up of 14 amino acids. The CDR3 region has the DNA TGTGCCAGCAGCGGGACTAGCGCCTACAATGAGCAGTTCTTC. Translating gives CASSGTSAYNEQFF.

This chain uses TRBV19 with TRBJ1-5; unclear D gene. The germline CDR1 and CDR2 sequences are LNHDA and SQIVND (reference sequence). Trimming left V 2 bases short and J 3 bases short, with 11 bases between. There are 15 residues in the CDR3. In DNA form, the CDR3 reads TGTGCCAGTAGTATATTGTTAGAGCCCAATCAGCCCCAGCATTTT. Protein: CASSILLEPNQPQHF. Based on the CDR3 plus reference TRBV19 and TRBJ1-5, the full variable domain is DGGITQSPKYLFRKEGQNVTLSCEQNLNHDAMYWYRQDPGQGLRLIYYSQIVNDFQKGDIAEGYSVSREKKESFPLTVTSAQKNPTAFYLCASSILLEPNQPQHFGDGTRLSIL.

The table lists this clone with a count of one. This chain connects TRBV28 to TRBJ1-4, with TRBD1 as a possible D gene (5 bases). V was shortened by 2 bases and J by 6 bases, with 7 bases between the two germline ends. CDR1 MDHEN and CDR2 SYDVKM come from the germline V gene. The CDR3 has 13 residues. In nucleotides, the CDR3 is TGTGCCAGCAGTTTAGTAGGGGATGAAAAACTGTTTTTT. Protein sequence: CASSLVGDEKLFF.

The chain is built from TRBV30 and TRBJ2-2; no clear D gene. From germline, CDR1 is GTSNPN and CDR2 SVGIG (reference sequence). Trimming cost V 0 bases and J 7 bases, with 9 bases left between them. The CDR3 runs 13 residues. This CDR3 is CAWSVQAGGELFF. Here the CDR3 DNA reads TGTGCCTGGAGTGTGCAGGCAGGCGGGGAGCTGTTTTTT.

This rearrangement joins TRBV15 to TRBJ1-2; D perhaps matches TRBD1 (5 bases). The ends were cut back, 1 base at V and 3 bases at J, with 9 bases in the middle. The V gene's germline CDR1 is LNHNV and CDR2 YYDKDF (reference sequence). The CDR3 is 14 residues long. The CDR3 here is CATSRGRDYYGYTF. CDR3 nucleotide sequence: TGTGCCACCAGCAGAGGAAGGGACTACTATGGCTACACCTTC.

This clone was seen just once. The V call is TRBV23-1, the J call TRBJ2-1; tentatively, D is TRBD2 (5 bases). TRBV23-1 falls under the ORF class, with uncertain function. The V end lost 8 bases, the J end lost 6 bases, and 17 bases lay between the germline ends. The CDR3 covers 14 residues. The CDR3 loop is CASHKGPEGNEQFF. CDR3 nucleotides: TGCGCCAGCCATAAAGGCCCCGAGGGCAATGAGCAGTTCTTC.

This rearrangement joins TRBV20-1 to TRBJ1-1; D not certain. V lost 3 bases to trimming and J lost 0 bases, with 8 bases between them. CDR3 size: 13 residues. Germline V gene sequence: CDR1 DFQATT, CDR2 SNEGSKA (reference sequence). CDR3 amino acids: CSASTDMNTEAFF. CDR3 bases: TGCAGTGCTAGTACAGACATGAACACTGAAGCTTTCTTT.

This clone appeared a single time. The chain recombines TRBV27 with TRBJ2-1; D ambiguous. Germline V gives CDR1 MNHEY, CDR2 SMNVEV (reference sequence). CDR3 length: 13 amino acids. V lost 4 bases, J lost 6 bases, and 10 bases lay in between. The CDR3 region is CASSSSPPNEQFF. The CDR3 DNA follows: TGTGCCAGCAGTTCGTCTCCCCCCAATGAGCAGTTCTTC.

The genes are TRBV7-2 and TRBJ1-2; TRBD1 matches at 10 bases. Looked up from germline, CDR1 is SGHTA and CDR2 is FQGNSA. J lost 7 bases, V lost 0 bases, and 8 bases had no gene match. The CDR3 extends over 16 amino acids. The CDR3 here is CASSLAGTGEVAGYTF. The CDR3 nucleotides read TGTGCCAGCAGCTTAGCGGGGACAGGGGAGGTAGCTGGCTACACCTTC.

This rearrangement joins TRBV2 to TRBJ1-2, with 7 bases that match TRBD1. The trim removed 8 bases at V and 2 bases at J, leaving 8 bases unmatched. CDR3 length: 14 residues. Germline lookup yields CDR1 SNHLY and CDR2 FYNNEI. The CDR3 here is CASESGGKNYGYTF. CDR3 nucleotide sequence: TGTGCCAGCGAATCAGGGGGGAAAAACTATGGCTACACCTTC.

The chain couples TRBV6-1 to TRBJ1-3; D gene uncertain. The CDR3 length is 15 residues. The V end lost 2 bases, the J end lost 0 bases, and 8 bases lay between the germline ends. Germline V CDR1 and CDR2: MNHNS, SASEGT. The CDR3 bases are TGTGCCAGCAGTGAACGGAGGGCCTCTGGAAACACCATATATTTT. As protein: CASSERRASGNTIYF.

The chain links TRBV18 to TRBJ2-1, with D possibly TRBD2 on 6 matching bases. The germline gives CDR1 KGHSH, CDR2 LQKENI. The CDR3 is 16 residues long. Trimming removed 1 base from V and 0 bases from J, with 10 bases in between. CDR3 sequence reads: CASSPLAASSYNEQFF. CDR3 DNA: TGTGCCAGCTCACCACTAGCGGCAAGCTCCTACAATGAGCAGTTCTTC.

V and J are TRBV5-5 and TRBJ1-1; D perhaps matches TRBD1 (5 bases). CDR1 and CDR2 (germline): SGHKS, YYEKEE (reference sequence). This CDR3 contains 15 residues. The V gene lost 0 bases and the J gene lost 4 bases, with 13 bases spanning the gap. The DNA for the CDR3 is TGTGCCAGCAGCTTGGCTTTCAGGGATCGCACTGAAGCTTTCTTT. This encodes CASSLAFRDRTEAFF.

In nucleotides, the CDR3 is TGTGCCTGGAGTGGAAGTCTAAGAAATGAAAAACTGTTTTTT. Translating gives CAWSGSLRNEKLFF. The chain is built from TRBV30 and TRBJ1-4; D is ambiguous. Germline loops: CDR1 GTSNPN, CDR2 SVGIG (reference sequence). The CDR3 runs 14 residues. Trimming took 1 base from V and 5 from J, leaving 11 bases between them. The full variable domain, completed using reference TRBV30 and TRBJ1-4, is SQTIHQWPATLVQPVGSPLSLECTVEGTSNPNLYWYRQAAGRGLQLLFYSVGIGQISSEVPQNLSASRPQDRQFILSSKKLLLSDSGFYLCAWSGSLRNEKLFFGSGTQLSVL.

The chain is built from TRBV24-1 and TRBJ2-5; 7 bases are shared with TRBD1. Losses at the gene ends were 0 bases for V and 6 bases for J; bases not matched to a gene: 12. This CDR3 region has 17 residues. Germline-derived CDR1 and CDR2 are KGHDR and SFDVKD. The CDR3 loop reads CATSDLPRPGGNQTQYF. CDR3 nucleotides: TGTGCCACCAGTGATTTGCCCAGGCCAGGGGGTAATCAGACCCAGTACTTC.

The CDR3 nucleotides are TGTGCCAGCAGCCAAGACGGGACAGGGAGTAGCTATGGCTACACCTTC. Protein sequence: CASSQDGTGSSYGYTF. The chain has TRBV3-1 (or the pseudogene TRBV3-2) and TRBJ1-2; 9 bases line up with TRBD1. Germline V gene sequence: CDR1 LGHDT, CDR2 YNNKEL (reference sequence). This CDR3 is built from 16 residues. V lost 0 bases to trimming and J lost 4 bases; unmatched junction nucleotides: 6.

The chain recombines TRBV24-1 with TRBJ2-1; D uncertain. Trimming stripped 3 bases from V and 7 bases from J, with 12 bases between. Germline CDR1 is KGHDR and CDR2 is SFDVKD. This CDR3 region has 14 residues. CDR3 sequence: CATSDPPVANEQFF. The CDR3 DNA reads TGTGCCACCAGTGATCCACCCGTAGCAAATGAGCAGTTCTTC.

This rearrangement joins TRBV9 to TRBJ1-5, with TRBD1 matching over 7 bases. The J segment lost 5 bases and the V segment lost 3 bases, leaving 11 bases of the junction unmatched. The CDR3 contains 16 residues. Germline assignment: CDR1 SGDLS and CDR2 YYNGEE. CDR3 sequence (DNA): TGTGCCAGCAGCGGAGGGGGCTGGGGTGGCGATCAGCCCCAGCATTTT. This translates into CASSGGGWGGDQPQHF.

The gene calls are TRBV18 and TRBJ2-2; maybe TRBD1 (6 bases). Deletions cut 6 bases from V and 2 bases from J, with 16 bases between. This CDR3 has 16 residues. Per germline, CDR1 KGHSH and CDR2 LQKENI. As DNA, the CDR3 is TGTGCCAGCTCCCCGCCGGGACACCTCAACACCGGGGAGCTGTTTTTT. Translating it yields CASSPPGHLNTGELFF.

The chain has TRBV6-2 or TRBV6-3 and TRBJ1-6, with 10 bases fitting TRBD1. The CDR3 length is 16 residues. Looked up from germline, CDR1 is MNHEY and CDR2 is SVGEGT. With V trimmed by 6 bases and J by 7 bases, 9 bases remained unmatched. The CDR3 spells CASSIGQGVWNSPLHF. The CDR3, as DNA: TGTGCCAGCAGCATCGGACAGGGGGTCTGGAATTCACCCCTCCACTTT.

Only one count was recorded for this clone. The rearrangement links TRBV3-1 (or the pseudogene TRBV3-2) to TRBJ2-5; 7 bases line up with TRBD1. Germline CDR1 reads LGHDT; CDR2 reads YNNKEL (reference sequence). The CDR3 is 14 residues long. V lost 6 bases to trimming and J lost 2 bases; unmatched junction nucleotides: 6. The CDR3 sequence: CASRGRDRQETQYF. As DNA, the CDR3 is TGTGCCAGCAGGGGTCGGGACAGACAAGAGACCCAGTACTTC.

The V gene is TRBV28, the J gene TRBJ1-5; a weak D match, TRBD1 (6 bases). Trimming removed 6 bases from V and 0 bases from J, with 15 bases in between. The V gene's germline CDR1 is MDHEN and CDR2 SYDVKM. This CDR3 contains 16 residues. CDR3 sequence (DNA): TGTGCCAGCAGCCTACAGGGACCCTCTAGCAATCAGCCCCAGCATTTT. Encoded protein: CASSLQGPSSNQPQHF.

The chain recombines TRBV5-4 with TRBJ2-1; 8 positions agree with TRBD1. The trim removed 3 bases at V and 3 bases at J, leaving 5 bases unmatched. Germline assignment: CDR1 SGHNT and CDR2 YYREEE (reference sequence). The CDR3 runs 15 residues. The DNA of the CDR3 is TGTGCCAGCAGCTCGGACAGGGTGGGCTACAATGAGCAGTTCTTC. It encodes CASSSDRVGYNEQFF. Variable domain in full (rest from reference TRBV5-4 and TRBJ2-1): ETGVTQSPTHLIKTRGQQVTLRCSSQSGHNTVSWYQQALGQGPQFIFQYYREEENGRGNFPPRFSGLQFPNYSSELNVNALELDDSALYLCASSSDRVGYNEQFFGPGTRLTVL.

To note about this clone: This same CDR3 is encoded by further DNA sequences in the sample. This chain uses TRBV9 with TRBJ1-3; D perhaps matches TRBD1 (6 bases). V was cut by 0 bases and J by 2 bases, with 6 bases left in between. The CDR3 runs 14 residues. The germline gives CDR1 SGDLS, CDR2 YYNGEE. CDR3 in amino acids: CASSVAGAGNTIYF. In DNA form, the CDR3 reads TGTGCCAGCAGCGTAGCAGGGGCTGGAAACACCATATATTTT.

This chain connects TRBV27 to TRBJ2-7, with 8 positions matching TRBD2. Germline values: CDR1 MNHEY, CDR2 SMNVEV (reference sequence). CDR3 length: 16 amino acids. Losses at the gene ends were 0 bases for V and 6 bases for J; bases not matched to a gene: 10. This CDR3 is CASSLSAGGPGFEQYF. CDR3 nucleotides: TGTGCCAGCAGTTTATCTGCGGGAGGCCCCGGTTTCGAGCAGTACTTC.